This T cell receptor (beta chain) was identified during a study of blood T cell repertoires in COVID-19. This clone was found a few times. Assay used: immunoSEQ multiplex PCR; TCRdb lists only in-frame clones, some missing. The sample has 200,000 or so clones, 70% to 85% seen once. The ends were cut back, 5 bases at V and 6 bases at J, with 16 bases in the middle. Germline CDR1 is GTSNPN and CDR2 is SVGIG (reference sequence). There are 14 residues in the CDR3. This chain links TRBV30 with TRBJ1-4, with a possible D match to TRBD1 (6 bases). Sequencing used peripheral blood. The clonotype originates from a human donor with acute or convalescent COVID-19. The donor label of this sample is uncertain. CDR3 nucleotides: TGTGCCTGGTCCACAGGGACGGTGGATGAAAAACTGTTTTTT. This sequence encodes CAWSTGTVDEKLFF.